These 10 T cell receptor beta chains were all obtained from the same sample, sequenced in a study of blood T cell repertoires in COVID-19. Profiling relied on immunoSEQ multiplex PCR, and the TCRdb table lists in-frame clones only, not all of them. The sample has approximately 110,000 clones, more than 70% seen once. Sequencing used peripheral blood. All receptors come from a human donor in a cohort sampled during active COVID-19.

This clone was seen only a few times. The chain uses TRBV10-1 and TRBJ2-3, with unresolved D. Germline assignment: CDR1 WNHNN and CDR2 SYGVQD (reference sequence). V lost 6 bases and J lost 2, with 6 bases in between. The CDR3 has 12 amino acids. CDR3 protein: CASSRFTDTQYF. The CDR3 bases are TGCGCCAGCAGCCGGTTCACAGATACGCAGTATTTT.

Remarks on this clone: Sequence at one end of the junction differs from germline and may be a read error. The CDR3 reads CASSSGTSGRAQLF. In DNA, the CDR3 is TGTGCCAGCAGTTCGGGGACTAGCGGGAGGGCCCAGCTCTTC. This chain joins TRBV28 and TRBJ2-1; 16 bases align to TRBD2. The germline gives CDR1 MDHEN, CDR2 SYDVKM. CDR3 size: 14 residues.

This sequence joins TRBV6-5 and TRBJ1-5, with D hard to call. The germline V gene encodes CDR1 MNHEY and CDR2 SVGAGI. V lost 4 bases and J 7 bases, leaving 14 bases between the germline ends. The CDR3 runs 14 residues. CDR3 nucleotide sequence: TGTGCCAGCAGTTCAAACTGGAGAGGCCAGCCCCAGCATTTT. The encoded protein is CASSSNWRGQPQHF.

The table lists this clone with a few counts. The chain joins TRBV5-1 to TRBJ2-7; TRBD2 aligns across 7 bases. Germline V lookup: CDR1 SGHRS, CDR2 YFSETQ. This CDR3 is built from 14 residues. V was clipped by 1 base and J by 4 bases; unmatched bases: 5. CDR3 in amino acids: CASSLTGTTYEQYF. DNA of the CDR3: TGCGCCAGCAGCTTGACCGGGACTACTTACGAGCAGTACTTC.

The chain couples TRBV28 to TRBJ2-2, with 8 bases lining up with TRBD2. V lost 6 bases, J lost 0 bases, and 12 bases stayed unmatched. CDR3 size: 18 residues. Germline CDR1 reads MDHEN; CDR2 reads SYDVKM. The CDR3 loop is CASSRTAKTSANTGELFF. CDR3 nucleotides: TGTGCCAGCAGCCGTACCGCTAAGACTAGCGCGAACACCGGGGAGCTGTTTTTT.

In nucleotides, the CDR3 is TGTGCCAGCAGCTTCCCGACCACCCAGGGGGCATTTGGTGAAGCTTTCTTT. Its translation is CASSFPTTQGAFGEAFF. The gene calls are TRBV13 and TRBJ1-1, with TRBD1 matching 8 bases. Germline-derived CDR1 and CDR2 are PRHDT and FYEKMQ (reference sequence). The CDR3 has 17 amino acids. V lost 3 bases to trimming and J lost 7 bases; unmatched junction nucleotides: 16.

In DNA, the CDR3 is TGTGCCAGCAACCAAGGGGGCGGCACTGAAGCTTTCTTT. Its translation is CASNQGGGTEAFF. V is TRBV27 and J is TRBJ1-1, with TRBD1 identical over 7 bases. The CDR3 runs 13 residues. The V gene's germline CDR1 is MNHEY and CDR2 SMNVEV (reference sequence). The V gene end was trimmed by 7 bases and the J gene end by 4 bases; junction bases not matched to a gene: 6.

The V gene is TRBV27, the J gene TRBJ1-2; D is possibly TRBD1 (6 bases). Germline V gives CDR1 MNHEY, CDR2 SMNVEV (reference sequence). V dropped 6 bases and J dropped 0 bases, with 11 bases sitting between them. This CDR3 spans 14 amino acids. CDR3 protein: CASSFDRTNYGYTF. CDR3 nucleotides: TGTGCCAGCAGCTTCGACAGGACTAACTATGGCTACACCTTC.

DNA of the CDR3: TGTGCCAGCTCACCGGACAGGGAGAACACTGAAGCTTTCTTT. Its protein is CASSPDRENTEAFF. This rearrangement joins TRBV18 to TRBJ1-1; TRBD1 matches 8 bases. The ends lost 3 bases at V and 1 base at J; junction bases unmatched: 1. This CDR3 has 14 residues. Germline CDR1 is KGHSH and CDR2 is LQKENI.

The table lists this clone with a count of one. The chain combines TRBV30 with TRBJ1-5; a possible D gene is TRBD1 (5 bases). V gave up 3 bases and J gave up 0 bases, with 12 bases separating them. The V gene's germline CDR1 is GTSNPN and CDR2 SVGIG (reference sequence). The CDR3 has 15 amino acids. Written as DNA, the CDR3 is TGTGCCTGGAGCGCAGGGCTGAATAGCAATCAGCCCCAGCATTTT. Encoded protein: CAWSAGLNSNQPQHF.